This T cell receptor beta chain was obtained from a study of cytomegalovirus exposure and HLA in healthy donors. Findings and caveats of the study: Most subjects had HLA-A and HLA-B alleles reportedly predicted accurately by TCR beta sequences.

Germline CDR1 ENHRY, CDR2 SYGVKD. V dropped 8 bases and J dropped 5 bases, with 15 bases sitting between them. The CDR3 is 13 residues long. PCR was performed using 60 Vbeta and 13 Jbeta primers. Sequencing was performed with immunoSEQ multiplex PCR; in TCRdb, only in-frame clones are kept and a portion is missing. The table shows roughly 100,000 clones, with 70% occurring only once. Regarding this clone: The antigen is undetermined.

The chain couples TRBV10-3 to TRBJ1-2, with TRBD1 as a possible D gene (6 bases). The source is a man aged 35 to 55 in good health and CMV-seropositive. Source material: PBMCs. CDR3 residues: CAIAGAIGYGYTF. CDR3 sequence (DNA): TGTGCCATCGCGGGGGCGATCGGGTATGGCTACACCTTC.